This T cell receptor beta chain was observed in a study of cytomegalovirus exposure and HLA in healthy donors. Concerning this clone: Its antigen is not known.

The CDR3 consists of 16 residues. The V and J ends lost 0 bases and 0 bases respectively, with 10 bases between them. In germline, CDR1 is SEHNR, CDR2 FQNEAQ (reference sequence). Whole-study results and caveats: Rare sequences made up most TCRs, while some public TCRs were found in many donors.

Here immunoSEQ multiplex PCR was the method, and the copy in TCRdb shows in-frame clones only, minus some. The data hold about 200,000 clones, with more than 75% observed a single time. This chain uses TRBV7-9 with TRBJ2-3; D is uncertain. Material: PBMCs. The TCR comes from a woman in her late teens or twenties in good health and CMV-seropositive. CDR3 region: CASSLAVEVSTDTQYF. The CDR3 DNA is TGTGCCAGCAGCTTAGCGGTAGAGGTTAGCACAGATACGCAGTATTTT.